The T cell receptor beta chain under discussion was sequenced for a study of identical twins. This clonotype came up many times. One entry per CDR3 protein results from TCRdb running MiXCR on the 5' RACE reads. This repertoire shows approximately 680,000 distinct CDR3 sequences, around 7.5% found once; its top ten account for about 1.5%. CDR1 and CDR2 from the germline V gene are DFQATT and SNEGSKA (reference sequence). CDR3 size: 13 residues. Trimming cost V 1 base and J 3 bases, with 6 bases left between them. These data were also reused for a study on yellow fever vaccine responses in identical twins.

The sample was PBMCs. This clonotype was obtained from a woman between 18 and 29 years old in good health. The V gene is TRBV20-1, the J gene TRBJ2-2; D remains ambiguous. As DNA, the CDR3 is TGCAGTGCTAGAGTCCCGCACACCGGGGAGCTGTTTTTT. This translates into CSARVPHTGELFF.